This passage covers 12 T cell receptor beta chains from one sample sequenced in a study of cytomegalovirus exposure and HLA in healthy donors. In the PCR, 60 Vbeta and 13 Jbeta primers were used. Assay used: immunoSEQ multiplex PCR; TCRdb lists only in-frame clones, some missing. The sample records 120,000 or so clones, about two thirds being singletons. Sequenced sample: PBMCs. The receptors come from a man aged 30-40 years in good health and CMV-seronegative.

This clone was recorded once. The J gene is TRBJ2-3, the V gene TRBV4-1; a possible D gene is TRBD2 (6 bases). V dropped 10 bases and J dropped 8 bases, with 13 bases sitting between them. There are 11 residues in the CDR3. Germline lookup yields CDR1 MGHRA and CDR2 YSYEKL. CDR3 nucleotides: TGCGCCACCCAGGAGGAGGGTACGCAGTATTTT. It translates to CATQEEGTQYF.

This clone was detected only once. The V call is TRBV9, the J call TRBJ1-2; TRBD1 aligns across 9 bases. Germline CDR1 and CDR2: SGDLS and YYNGEE. The V gene end was trimmed by 4 bases and the J gene end by 4 bases; junction bases not matched to a gene: 8. The CDR3 runs 15 residues. The CDR3 reads CASSSRTGAFYGYTF. CDR3 coding DNA: TGTGCCAGCAGCTCCCGGACAGGGGCATTCTATGGCTACACCTTC.

This chain connects TRBV7-2 to TRBJ2-2; unclear D gene. There are 12 residues in the CDR3. Per germline, CDR1 SGHTA and CDR2 FQGNSA. Trimming left V 1 base short and J 8 bases short, with 5 bases between. CDR3 sequence (DNA): TGTGCCAGCAGCTTAGTCCCTGGGGAGCTGTTTTTT. Its protein is CASSLVPGELFF.

V usage is TRBV18 and J usage is TRBJ2-1; the D gene is possibly TRBD2 (6 bases). Germline V lookup: CDR1 KGHSH, CDR2 LQKENI. Trimming took 2 bases from V and 6 from J, leaving 14 bases between them. The CDR3 has 15 residues. CDR3 sequence reads: CASSPSGLAFNEQFF. The CDR3 DNA follows: TGTGCCAGCTCACCATCGGGGCTAGCGTTCAATGAGCAGTTCTTC. The whole variable domain, filled in from reference TRBV18 and TRBJ2-1, reads NAGVMQNPRHLVRRRGQEARLRCSPMKGHSHVYWYRQLPEEGLKFMVYLQKENIIDESGMPKERFSAEFPKEGPSILRIQQVVRGDSAAYFCASSPSGLAFNEQFFGPGTRLTVL.

This clone was counted a few times. The V call is TRBV4-2, the J call TRBJ2-3; a weak D match, TRBD1 (6 bases). Germline lookup yields CDR1 LGHNA and CDR2 YNFKEQ. Trimming shortened V by 3 bases and J by 7 bases, and 20 bases separated the two germline ends. The CDR3 has 16 residues. Written as DNA, the CDR3 is TGTGCCAGCAGCCAGGGTCTGGGGGCGGGTCAAAATACGCAGTATTTT. Translated: CASSQGLGAGQNTQYF.

The chain combines TRBV19 with TRBJ1-2, with 12 nucleotides matching TRBD1. The CDR3 has 15 amino acids. The junction had 6 bases not matched to a gene; V was cut back by 1 base and J by 9 bases. Germline CDR1 reads LNHDA; CDR2 reads SQIVND (reference sequence). The CDR3 DNA follows: TGTGCCAGTAGTATAGCTACGGGACAGGGGGCACGCTACACCTTC. Translated, it gives CASSIATGQGARYTF.

V and J are TRBV6-4 and TRBJ2-7; D uncertain. The germline V gene has CDR1 MRHNA and CDR2 SNTAGT. The CDR3 has 15 residues. The V end was cut by 2 bases, the J end by 0 bases, with 11 bases between. The CDR3 sequence: CASSDRGKHSYEQYF. The CDR3 DNA reads as TGTGCCAGCAGTGACCGCGGTAAGCACTCCTACGAGCAGTACTTC.

The chain recombines TRBV7-9 with TRBJ2-5; D unclear. The end of the DNA fits TRBJ2-7 better, so the J call may be wrong. CDR1 and CDR2 from the germline V gene are SEHNR and FQNEAQ (reference sequence). This CDR3 contains 14 residues. CDR3 amino acids: CASSSHYSSYEQYF. In nucleotides, the CDR3 is TGTGCCAGCAGCTCACACTATAGCTCCTACGAGCAGTACTTC.

The chain joins TRBV19 to TRBJ2-2, with 7 nucleotides matching TRBD1. From germline, CDR1 is LNHDA and CDR2 SQIVND (reference sequence). Trimming at V came to 7 bases and at J to 3 bases, leaving 11 bases not matched to a gene. The CDR3 is 16 residues long. CDR3 loop: CASTPTGLRDTGELFF. CDR3 in DNA: TGTGCCAGTACCCCGACAGGGCTTCGGGACACCGGGGAGCTGTTTTTT.

The rearrangement uses TRBV5-6 and TRBJ1-1; 7 nucleotides match TRBD1. V gave up 5 bases and J gave up 1 base; unmatched junction bases: 2. Germline V CDR1 and CDR2: SGHDT, YYEEEE. This CDR3 comprises 13 residues. CDR3 sequence: CASRHRGNTEAFF. CDR3 nucleotides: TGTGCCAGCAGGCACAGGGGGAACACTGAAGCTTTCTTT.

The genes are TRBV6-1 and TRBJ1-2, with 11 nucleotides matching TRBD1. V lost 4 bases, J lost 8 bases, and 6 bases stayed unmatched. Per germline, CDR1 MNHNS and CDR2 SASEGT. CDR3 size: 14 residues. The CDR3 loop is CASSGWGQGGGYTF. Here the CDR3 DNA reads TGTGCCAGCAGTGGGTGGGGACAGGGGGGCGGCTACACCTTC.

This chain links TRBV7-2 with TRBJ2-3; D not resolved. V gave up 0 bases and J gave up 11 bases, with 18 bases separating them. Looked up from germline, CDR1 is SGHTA and CDR2 is FQGNSA. This CDR3 contains 15 residues. The CDR3 sequence is CASSLAPSTPHGQYF. The DNA of the CDR3 is TGTGCCAGCAGCTTAGCGCCTTCTACCCCCCATGGGCAGTATTTT.